The T cell receptor beta chain under discussion was sequenced for a study of T cell repertoires in cytomegalovirus infection (dated 2019 in TCRdb). As for the study more broadly: Donor HLA type was relevant to the analysis, as public TCR beta signatures indicated carriage of CMV infection together with the matching HLA type.

The sequencer listed for this sample is Illumina HiSeq 1500. Starting from the raw public reads, TCRdb applied fastp trimming at Q25, assembled clones with MiXCR and retained in-frame beta chains. When rows share a CDR3 protein, they turn into one entry using the most common DNA and genes. Across this sample there are around 100,000 distinct CDR3 sequences, with 15% to 20% seen only once. The ten largest make up 8% to 9.5% of the sample. The sample holds many counts of this clonotype. What antigen it recognizes has not been identified. No much larger clone exists at a distance of one base, and base qualities are not known. V was cut back by 5 bases and J by 0 bases, leaving a gap of 11 bases between them. There are 15 amino acids in the CDR3, from cysteine to phenylalanine inclusive. Only CDR3 DNA remains: 45 bases, in frame from the first base. The germline V gene sets CDR1 to SGHTA and CDR2 to FQGNSA.

General findings and caveats noted by the study authors: In both this cohort and an independent roughly 400-donor cohort, the cumulative frequency of public TCR beta family members distinguished carriers of CMV infection plus the relevant HLA type. The ex vivo response was dominated by HLA-C-restricted CMV-specific TCR beta clonotypes, which also provided the single most frequent clonotype in two of eight donors.

This TCR was sampled from a human donor in good health (CMV status not recorded). Some clones in this sample may be carry-over from other donors' samples. Sequenced material: PBMCs. The V and J genes are TRBV7-2 and TRBJ1-5; the D gene is perhaps TRBD1, from 5 matching bases. The CDR3 protein sequence reads: CASSREGISNQPQHF. At the DNA level, the sequence is TGTGCCAGCAGCCGGGAGGGGATTAGCAATCAGCCCCAGCATTTT.